The T cell receptor (beta chain) under discussion was sequenced for a study of blood T cell repertoires in COVID-19. Study overall: PBMCs, B-cell-depleted T cells, or T cells were the source of the cDNA or gDNA that made up the material.

Profiling relied on immunoSEQ multiplex PCR, and the TCRdb table lists in-frame clones only, not all of them. This table has 15,000 to 20,000 clones, 87% appearing once. This clone was counted a few times. The sequence was collected from a man in his forties or fifties with active COVID-19. The source material was peripheral blood.

The CDR3 region is CASSSTAKNIQYF. The DNA for the CDR3 is TGTGCCAGCAGTTCTACAGCCAAAAACATTCAGTACTTC. The V gene is TRBV27, the J gene TRBJ2-4, with no clear D. The CDR3 extends over 13 amino acids. CDR1 MNHEY and CDR2 SMNVEV come from the germline V gene (reference sequence). Deletions cut 4 bases from V and 0 bases from J, with 4 bases between.